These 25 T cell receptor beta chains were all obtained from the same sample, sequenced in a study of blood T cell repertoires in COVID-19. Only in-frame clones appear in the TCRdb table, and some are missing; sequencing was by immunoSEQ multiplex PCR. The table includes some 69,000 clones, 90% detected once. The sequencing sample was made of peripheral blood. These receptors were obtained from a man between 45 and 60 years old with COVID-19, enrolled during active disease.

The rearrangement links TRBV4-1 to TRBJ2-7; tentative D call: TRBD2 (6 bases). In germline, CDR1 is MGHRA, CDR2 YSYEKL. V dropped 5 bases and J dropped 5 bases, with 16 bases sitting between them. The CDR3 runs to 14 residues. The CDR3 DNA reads TGCGCCAGCAGCTGGACTATCCTTATCGACGAGCAGTACTTC. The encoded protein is CASSWTILIDEQYF.

CDR3 DNA: TGTGCCAGCAGCTTAGTTGTGCCCGGGGAAGGTACGCAGTATTTT. It translates to CASSLVVPGEGTQYF. The rearrangement uses TRBV7-6 and TRBJ2-3; D perhaps matches TRBD2 (5 bases). Germline values: CDR1 SGHVS, CDR2 FNYEAQ. Trimming cost V 1 base and J 8 bases, with 16 bases left between them. The CDR3 runs to 15 residues.

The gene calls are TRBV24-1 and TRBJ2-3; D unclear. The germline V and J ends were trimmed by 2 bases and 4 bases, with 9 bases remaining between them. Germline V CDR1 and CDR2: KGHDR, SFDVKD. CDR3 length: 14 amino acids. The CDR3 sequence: CATSDSLPADTQYF. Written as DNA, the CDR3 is TGTGCCACCAGTGATTCCCTCCCGGCAGATACGCAGTATTTT.

CDR3 amino acids: CASSVGTSGRADTQYF. CDR3 coding DNA: TGCGCCAGCAGCGTAGGGACTAGCGGGAGGGCAGATACGCAGTATTTT. V usage is TRBV4-3 and J usage is TRBJ2-3, with TRBD2 matching over 16 bases. Germline CDR1 and CDR2: LGHNA and YSLEER. CDR3 length equals 16 residues. V lost 5 bases to trimming and J lost 4 bases; unmatched junction nucleotides: 3.

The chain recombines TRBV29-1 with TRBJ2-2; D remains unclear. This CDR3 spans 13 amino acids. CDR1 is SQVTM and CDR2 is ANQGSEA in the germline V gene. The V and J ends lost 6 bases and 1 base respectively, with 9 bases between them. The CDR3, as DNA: TGCAGCGTCCTCACGGTGAACACCGGGGAGCTGTTTTTT. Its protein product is CSVLTVNTGELFF.

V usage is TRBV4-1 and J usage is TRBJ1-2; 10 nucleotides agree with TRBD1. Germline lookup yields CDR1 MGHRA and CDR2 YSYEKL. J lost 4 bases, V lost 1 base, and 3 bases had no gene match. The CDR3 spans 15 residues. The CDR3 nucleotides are TGCGCCAGCAGCCAAGCCGGGACAGGGGTCTATGGCTACACCTTC. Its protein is CASSQAGTGVYGYTF.

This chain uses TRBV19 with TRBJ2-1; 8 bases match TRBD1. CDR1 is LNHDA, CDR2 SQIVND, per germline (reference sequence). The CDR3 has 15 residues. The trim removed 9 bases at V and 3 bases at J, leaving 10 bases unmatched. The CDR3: CASPINRGNYNEQFF. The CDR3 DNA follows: TGTGCCAGCCCTATTAACAGGGGGAACTACAATGAGCAGTTCTTC. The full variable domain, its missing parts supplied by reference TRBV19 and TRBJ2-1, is DGGITQSPKYLFRKEGQNVTLSCEQNLNHDAMYWYRQDPGQGLRLIYYSQIVNDFQKGDIAEGYSVSREKKESFPLTVTSAQKNPTAFYLCASPINRGNYNEQFFGPGTRLTVL.

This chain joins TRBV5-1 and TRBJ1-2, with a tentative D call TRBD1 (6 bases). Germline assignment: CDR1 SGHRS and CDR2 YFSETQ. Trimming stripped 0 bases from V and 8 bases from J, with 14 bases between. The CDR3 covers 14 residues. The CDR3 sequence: CASSLARTGQGYTF. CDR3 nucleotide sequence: TGCGCCAGCAGCTTGGCCCGTACAGGGCAAGGCTACACCTTC.

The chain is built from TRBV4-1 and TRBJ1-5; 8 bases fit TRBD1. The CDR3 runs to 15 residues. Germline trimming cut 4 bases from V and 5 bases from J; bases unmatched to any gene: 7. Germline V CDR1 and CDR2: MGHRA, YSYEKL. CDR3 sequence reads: CASSLMTGADQPQHF. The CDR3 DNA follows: TGCGCCAGCAGCCTAATGACAGGGGCCGATCAGCCCCAGCATTTT.

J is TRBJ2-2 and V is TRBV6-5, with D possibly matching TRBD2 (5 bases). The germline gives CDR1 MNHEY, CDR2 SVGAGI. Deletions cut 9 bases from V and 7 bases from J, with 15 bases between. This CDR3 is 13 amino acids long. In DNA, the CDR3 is TGTGCCAGTACATTTAACCGGGACGGGGAGCTGTTTTTT. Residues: CASTFNRDGELFF.

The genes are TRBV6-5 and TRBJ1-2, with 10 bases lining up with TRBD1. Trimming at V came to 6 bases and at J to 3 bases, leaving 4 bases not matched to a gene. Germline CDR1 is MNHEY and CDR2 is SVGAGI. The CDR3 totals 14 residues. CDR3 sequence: CASSRDRGDYGYTF. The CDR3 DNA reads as TGTGCCAGCAGCAGGGACAGGGGTGACTATGGCTACACCTTC.

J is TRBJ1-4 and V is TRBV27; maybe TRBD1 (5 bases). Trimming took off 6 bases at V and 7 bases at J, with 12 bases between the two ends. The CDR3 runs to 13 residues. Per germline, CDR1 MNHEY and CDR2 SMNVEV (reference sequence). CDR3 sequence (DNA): TGTGCCAGCAGGGCAGGGTGGGCTGAAAAACTGTTTTTT. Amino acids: CASRAGWAEKLFF.

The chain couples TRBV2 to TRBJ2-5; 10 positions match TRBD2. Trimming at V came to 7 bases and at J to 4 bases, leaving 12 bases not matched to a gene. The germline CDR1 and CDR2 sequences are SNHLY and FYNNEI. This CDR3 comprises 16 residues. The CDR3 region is CASMRASGSRGETQYF. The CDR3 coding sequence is TGTGCCAGCATGAGGGCTAGCGGGAGTCGGGGAGAGACCCAGTACTTC. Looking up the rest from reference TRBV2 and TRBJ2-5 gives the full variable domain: EPEVTQTPSHQVTQMGQEVILRCVPISNHLYFYWYRQILGQKVEFLVSFYNNEISEKSEIFDDQFSVERPDGSNFTLKIRSTKLEDSAMYFCASMRASGSRGETQYFGPGTRLLVL.

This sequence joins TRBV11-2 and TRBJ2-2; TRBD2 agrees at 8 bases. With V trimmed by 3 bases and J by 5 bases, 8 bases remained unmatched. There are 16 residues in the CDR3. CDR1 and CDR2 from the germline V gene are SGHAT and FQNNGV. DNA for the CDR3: TGTGCCAGCAGCTTTCTAGCGGGCCCCGGGACCGGGGAGCTGTTTTTT. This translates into CASSFLAGPGTGELFF.

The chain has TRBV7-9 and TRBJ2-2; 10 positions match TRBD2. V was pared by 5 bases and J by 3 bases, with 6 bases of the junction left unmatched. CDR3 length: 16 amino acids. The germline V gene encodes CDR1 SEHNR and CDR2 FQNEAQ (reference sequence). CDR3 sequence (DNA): TGTGCCAGCAGCGCGAGCGGGAGGGCCGACACCGGGGAGCTGTTTTTT. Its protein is CASSASGRADTGELFF.

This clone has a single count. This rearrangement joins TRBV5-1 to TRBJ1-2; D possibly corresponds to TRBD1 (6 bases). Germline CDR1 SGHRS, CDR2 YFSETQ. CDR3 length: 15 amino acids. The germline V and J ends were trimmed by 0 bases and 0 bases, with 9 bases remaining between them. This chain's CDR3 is CASSLGGQTNYGYTF. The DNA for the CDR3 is TGCGCCAGCAGCTTGGGCGGACAGACTAACTATGGCTACACCTTC. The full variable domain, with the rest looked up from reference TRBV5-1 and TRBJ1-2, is KAGVTQTPRYLIKTRGQQVTLSCSPISGHRSVSWYQQTPGQGLQFLFEYFSETQRNKGNFPGRFSGRQFSNSRSEMNVSTLELGDSALYLCASSLGGQTNYGYTFGSGTRLTVV.

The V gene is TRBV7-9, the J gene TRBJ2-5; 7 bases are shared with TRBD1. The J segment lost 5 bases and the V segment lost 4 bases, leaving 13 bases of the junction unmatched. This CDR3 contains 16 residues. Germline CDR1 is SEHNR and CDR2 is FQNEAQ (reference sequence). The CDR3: CASSSTRQGVLETQYF. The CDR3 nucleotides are TGTGCCAGCAGCTCCACGAGACAGGGAGTTTTGGAGACCCAGTACTTC.

DNA of the CDR3: TGTGCCAGTAGTATAGGGGCAGGGGACACAGATACGCAGTATTTT. Translation gives CASSIGAGDTDTQYF. The J gene is TRBJ2-3, the V gene TRBV19; TRBD1 is a possible D gene (6 bases). Deletions cut 1 base from V and 2 bases from J, with 10 bases between. The CDR3 spans 15 residues. Germline CDR1 LNHDA, CDR2 SQIVND (reference sequence).

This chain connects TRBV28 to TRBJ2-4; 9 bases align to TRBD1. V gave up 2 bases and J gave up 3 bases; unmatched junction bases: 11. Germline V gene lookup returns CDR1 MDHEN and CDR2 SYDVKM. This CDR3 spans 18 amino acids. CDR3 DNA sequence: TGTGCCAGCAGTTTAAAGATCGGGACAGGGTATTACAAAAACATTCAGTACTTC. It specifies CASSLKIGTGYYKNIQYF.

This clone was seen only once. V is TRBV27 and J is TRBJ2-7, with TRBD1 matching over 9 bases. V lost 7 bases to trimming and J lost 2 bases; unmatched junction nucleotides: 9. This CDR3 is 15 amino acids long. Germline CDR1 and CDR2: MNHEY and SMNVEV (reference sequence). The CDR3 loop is CASTPQGAITYEQYF. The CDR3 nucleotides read TGTGCCAGCACCCCACAGGGGGCTATCACCTACGAGCAGTACTTC.

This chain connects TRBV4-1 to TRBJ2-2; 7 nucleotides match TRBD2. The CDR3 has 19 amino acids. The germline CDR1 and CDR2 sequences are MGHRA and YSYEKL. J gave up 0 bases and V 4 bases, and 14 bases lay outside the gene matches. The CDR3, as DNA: TGCGCCAGCAGCCCTAGGTCGGGAGGTTCCTCTTCGAACACCGGGGAGCTGTTTTTT. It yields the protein CASSPRSGGSSSNTGELFF.

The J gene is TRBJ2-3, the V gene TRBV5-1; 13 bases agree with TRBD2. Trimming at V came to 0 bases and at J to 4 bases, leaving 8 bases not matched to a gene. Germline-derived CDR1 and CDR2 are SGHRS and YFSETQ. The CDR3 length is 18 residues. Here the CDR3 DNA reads TGCGCCAGCAGCTTGGCCGAACTAGCGGGAGGGCCAGCAGATACGCAGTATTTT. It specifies CASSLAELAGGPADTQYF.

CDR3 region: CASSRQGGSPLHF. In DNA, the CDR3 is TGCGCCAGCAGTAGGCAGGGTGGTTCACCCCTCCACTTT. The chain links TRBV5-1 to TRBJ1-6; a weak D match, TRBD1 (5 bases). The length of the CDR3 is 13 residues. Deletions cut 5 bases from V and 9 bases from J, with 12 bases between. Germline V gene lookup returns CDR1 SGHRS and CDR2 YFSETQ.

CDR3 in DNA: TGTGCCAGCAGTTTGTCCAGCGGGGGAGTTCAATTCTTC. It codes for CASSLSSGGVQFF. The rearrangement uses TRBV12-3 or TRBV12-4 and TRBJ2-1, with 8 bases lining up with TRBD2. The CDR3 has 13 amino acids. J was trimmed by 16 bases and V by 3 bases; bases with no gene match: 11.

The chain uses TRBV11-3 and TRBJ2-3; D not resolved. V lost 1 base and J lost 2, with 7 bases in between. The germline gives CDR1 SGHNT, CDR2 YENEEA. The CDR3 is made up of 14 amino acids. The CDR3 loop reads CASSLGQITDTQYF. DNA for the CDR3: TGTGCCAGCAGCTTAGGGCAGATCACAGATACGCAGTATTTT.